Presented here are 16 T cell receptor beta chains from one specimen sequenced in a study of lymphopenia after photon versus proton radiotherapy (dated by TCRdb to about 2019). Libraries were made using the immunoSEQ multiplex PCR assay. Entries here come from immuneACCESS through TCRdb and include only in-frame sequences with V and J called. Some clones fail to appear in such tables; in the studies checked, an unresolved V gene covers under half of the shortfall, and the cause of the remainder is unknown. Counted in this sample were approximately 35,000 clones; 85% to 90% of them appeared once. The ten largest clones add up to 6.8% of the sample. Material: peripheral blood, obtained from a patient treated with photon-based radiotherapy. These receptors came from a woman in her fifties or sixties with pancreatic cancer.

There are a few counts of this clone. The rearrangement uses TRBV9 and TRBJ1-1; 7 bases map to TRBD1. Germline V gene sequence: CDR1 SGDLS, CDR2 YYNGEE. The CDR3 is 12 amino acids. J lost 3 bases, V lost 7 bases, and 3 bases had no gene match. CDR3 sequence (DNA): TGTGCCAGCGGGACAGAATACACTGAAGCTTTCTTT. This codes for CASGTEYTEAFF.

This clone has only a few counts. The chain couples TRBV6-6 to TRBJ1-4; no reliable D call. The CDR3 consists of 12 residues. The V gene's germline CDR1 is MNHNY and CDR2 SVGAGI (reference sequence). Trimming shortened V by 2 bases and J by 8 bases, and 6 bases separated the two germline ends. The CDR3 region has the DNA TGTGCCAGCAGTTACGCATGGGAAAAACTGTTTTTT. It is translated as CASSYAWEKLFF.

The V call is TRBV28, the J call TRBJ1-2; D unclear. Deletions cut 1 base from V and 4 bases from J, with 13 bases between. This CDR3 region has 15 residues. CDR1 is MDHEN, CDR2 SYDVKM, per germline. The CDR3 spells CASSLLGSEAYGYTF. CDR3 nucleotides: TGTGCCAGCAGTTTATTGGGGAGTGAGGCCTATGGCTACACCTTC.

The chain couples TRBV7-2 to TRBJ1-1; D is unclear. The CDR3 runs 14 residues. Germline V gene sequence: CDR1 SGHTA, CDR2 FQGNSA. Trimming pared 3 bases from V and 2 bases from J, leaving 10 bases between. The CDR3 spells CASSLNTVNTEAFF. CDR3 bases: TGTGCCAGCAGCTTGAACACGGTTAACACTGAAGCTTTCTTT.

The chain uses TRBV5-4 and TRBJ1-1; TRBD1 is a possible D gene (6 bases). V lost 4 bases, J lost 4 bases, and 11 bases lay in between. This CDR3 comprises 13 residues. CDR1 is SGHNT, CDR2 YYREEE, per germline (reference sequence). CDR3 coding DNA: TGTGCCAGCAGCGTGGACAGAGCCACTGAAGCTTTCTTT. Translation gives CASSVDRATEAFF.

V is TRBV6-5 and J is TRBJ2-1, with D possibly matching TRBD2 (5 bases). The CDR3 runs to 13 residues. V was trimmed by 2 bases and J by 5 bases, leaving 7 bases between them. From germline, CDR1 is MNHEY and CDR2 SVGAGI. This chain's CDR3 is CASSYGRDNEQFF. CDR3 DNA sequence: TGTGCCAGCAGTTACGGGCGGGACAATGAGCAGTTCTTC.

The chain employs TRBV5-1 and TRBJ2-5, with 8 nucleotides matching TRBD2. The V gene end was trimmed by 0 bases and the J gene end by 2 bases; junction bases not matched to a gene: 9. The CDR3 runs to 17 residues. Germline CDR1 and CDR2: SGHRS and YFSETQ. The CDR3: CASSLGPEGGGQETQYF. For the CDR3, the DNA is TGCGCCAGCAGCTTGGGTCCGGAGGGCGGGGGGCAAGAGACCCAGTACTTC.

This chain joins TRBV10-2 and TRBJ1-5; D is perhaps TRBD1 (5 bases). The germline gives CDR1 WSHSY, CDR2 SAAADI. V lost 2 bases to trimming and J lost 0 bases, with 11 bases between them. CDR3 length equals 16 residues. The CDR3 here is CASSEATVYSNQPQHF. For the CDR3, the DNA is TGCGCCAGCAGTGAGGCGACAGTTTATAGCAATCAGCCCCAGCATTTT.

The chain's CDR3 is CASSQGLAGVETQYF. The CDR3 DNA follows: TGTGCCAGCTCACAGGGACTAGCGGGAGTGGAGACCCAGTACTTC. The rearrangement joins TRBV18 to TRBJ2-5; TRBD2 agrees at 14 bases. The CDR3 is 15 amino acids. Per the germline V gene, CDR1 is KGHSH and CDR2 is LQKENI. V lost 4 bases, J lost 5 bases, and 3 bases stayed unmatched.

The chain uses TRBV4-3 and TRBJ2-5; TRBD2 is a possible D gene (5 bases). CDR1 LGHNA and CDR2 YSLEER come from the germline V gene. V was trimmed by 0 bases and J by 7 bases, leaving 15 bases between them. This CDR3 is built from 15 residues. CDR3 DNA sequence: TGCGCCAGCAGCCAAGATGGACTGTCGTCTGGGACCCAGTACTTC. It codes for CASSQDGLSSGTQYF.

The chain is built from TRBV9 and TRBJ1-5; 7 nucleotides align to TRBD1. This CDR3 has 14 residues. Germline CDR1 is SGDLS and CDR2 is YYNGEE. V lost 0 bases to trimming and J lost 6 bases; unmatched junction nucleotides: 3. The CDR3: CASSVDDRAQPQHF. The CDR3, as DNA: TGTGCCAGCAGCGTAGACGACAGGGCTCAGCCCCAGCATTTT.

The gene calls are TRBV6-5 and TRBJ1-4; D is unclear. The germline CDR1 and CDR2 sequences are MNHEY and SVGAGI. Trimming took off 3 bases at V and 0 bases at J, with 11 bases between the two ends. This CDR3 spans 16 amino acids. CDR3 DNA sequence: TGTGCCAGCAGTTATGGGCAGCCTGCAACTAATGAAAAACTGTTTTTT. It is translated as CASSYGQPATNEKLFF.

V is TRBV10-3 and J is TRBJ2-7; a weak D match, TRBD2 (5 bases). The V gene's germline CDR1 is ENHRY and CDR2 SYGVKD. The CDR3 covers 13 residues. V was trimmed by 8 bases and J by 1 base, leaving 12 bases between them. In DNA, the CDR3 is TGTGCCATCGCCGAGACGGGGTCCTACGAGCAGTACTTC. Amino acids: CAIAETGSYEQYF.

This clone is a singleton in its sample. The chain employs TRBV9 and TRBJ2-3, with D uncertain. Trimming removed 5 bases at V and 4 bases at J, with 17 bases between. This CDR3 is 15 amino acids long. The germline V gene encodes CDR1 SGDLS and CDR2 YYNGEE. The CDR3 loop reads CASSGDDIPPDTQYF. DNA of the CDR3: TGTGCCAGCAGTGGGGATGACATACCCCCAGATACGCAGTATTTT.

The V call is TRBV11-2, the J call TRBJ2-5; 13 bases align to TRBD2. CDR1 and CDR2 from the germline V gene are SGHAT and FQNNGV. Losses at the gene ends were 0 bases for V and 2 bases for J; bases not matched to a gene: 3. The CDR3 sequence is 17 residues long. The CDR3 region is CASSLDLTSGGQETQYF. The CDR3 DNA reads TGTGCCAGCAGCTTAGATCTGACTAGCGGGGGGCAAGAGACCCAGTACTTC.

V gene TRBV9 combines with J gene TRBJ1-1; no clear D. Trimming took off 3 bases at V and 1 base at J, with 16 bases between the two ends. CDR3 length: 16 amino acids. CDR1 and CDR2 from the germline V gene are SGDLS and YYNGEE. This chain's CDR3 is CASSGSRGGKNTEAFF. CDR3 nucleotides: TGTGCCAGCAGCGGATCCCGGGGAGGGAAGAACACTGAAGCTTTCTTT.